This TCR beta chain was captured by sequencing in a study of blood T cell repertoires in COVID-19. Study details: In each case, the material was cDNA or gDNA derived from T cells, B-cell-depleted T cells, or PBMCs.

Per the original methods: Using reference gene primer amplification, nucleated cell counts were estimated. The table came from immunoSEQ multiplex PCR; TCRdb's copy has only in-frame clones and leaves some out. V, J and clone size were drawn from that table, and D and trimming were deduced from the DNA. Seen here are 250,000 to 350,000 clones, around 88% observed once, and the top ten hold 6%. Categorization into cohorts depended on clinical history that participants reported. Germline V gene lookup returns CDR1 SEHNR and CDR2 FQNEAQ (reference sequence). This CDR3 is built from 16 residues. V was cut by 1 base and J by 6 bases, with 13 bases left in between.

The specimen sequenced was PBMCs or T cells enriched from blood (not recorded which). The chain is built from TRBV7-9 and TRBJ1-6; D is undetermined. The receptor was derived from a woman in her thirties or forties who had recovered from COVID-19. The CDR3: CASSLVDGSPNSPLHF. The CDR3 coding sequence is TGTGCCAGCAGCTTAGTAGATGGTAGCCCTAATTCACCCCTCCACTTT.